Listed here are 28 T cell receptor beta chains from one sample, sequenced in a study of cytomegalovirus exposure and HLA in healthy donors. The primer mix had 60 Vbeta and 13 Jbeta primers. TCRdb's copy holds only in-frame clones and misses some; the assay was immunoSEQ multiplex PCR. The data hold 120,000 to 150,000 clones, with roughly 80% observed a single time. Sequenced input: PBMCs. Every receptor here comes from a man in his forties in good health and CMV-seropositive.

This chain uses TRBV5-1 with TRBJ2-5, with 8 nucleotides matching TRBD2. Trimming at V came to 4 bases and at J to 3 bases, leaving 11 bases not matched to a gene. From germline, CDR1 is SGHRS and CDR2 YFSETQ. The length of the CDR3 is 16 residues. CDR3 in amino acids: CASSPWGLVTEETQYF. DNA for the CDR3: TGCGCCAGCAGCCCATGGGGACTAGTCACTGAAGAGACCCAGTACTTC.

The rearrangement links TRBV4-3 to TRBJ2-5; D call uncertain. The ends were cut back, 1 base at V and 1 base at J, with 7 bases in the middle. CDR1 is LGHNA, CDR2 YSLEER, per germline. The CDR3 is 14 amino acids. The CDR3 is CASSQVGSQETQYF. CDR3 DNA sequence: TGCGCCAGCAGCCAAGTGGGCTCCCAAGAGACCCAGTACTTC.

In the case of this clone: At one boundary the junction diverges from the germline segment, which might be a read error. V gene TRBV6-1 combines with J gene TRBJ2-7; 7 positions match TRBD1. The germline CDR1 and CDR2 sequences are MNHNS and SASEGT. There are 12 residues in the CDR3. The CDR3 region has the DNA TGTGCCAGCAGTGCATCCTCCGGGACAGAGCTTTTC. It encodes CASSASSGTELF.

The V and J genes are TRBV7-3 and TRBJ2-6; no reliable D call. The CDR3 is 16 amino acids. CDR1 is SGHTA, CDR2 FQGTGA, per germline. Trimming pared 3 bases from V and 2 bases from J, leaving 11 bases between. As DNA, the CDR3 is TGTGCCAGCAGCTTCTCGGTTTCTCCTGGGGCCAACGTCCTGACTTTC. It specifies CASSFSVSPGANVLTF.

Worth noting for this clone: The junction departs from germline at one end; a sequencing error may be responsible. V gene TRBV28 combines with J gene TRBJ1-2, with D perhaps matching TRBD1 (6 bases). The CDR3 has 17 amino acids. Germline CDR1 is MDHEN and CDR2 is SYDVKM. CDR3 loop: CASSQDLFRGHPYGYTF. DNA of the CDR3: TGCGCCAGCAGCCAAGATCTATTCAGGGGACACCCCTATGGCTACACCTTC.

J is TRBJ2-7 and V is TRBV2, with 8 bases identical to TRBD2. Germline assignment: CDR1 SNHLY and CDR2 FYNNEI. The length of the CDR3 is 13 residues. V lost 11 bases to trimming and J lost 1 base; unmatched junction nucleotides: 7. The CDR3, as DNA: TGTGCCGGTAGACTAGCGCTTTCCTACGAGCAGTACTTC. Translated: CAGRLALSYEQYF.

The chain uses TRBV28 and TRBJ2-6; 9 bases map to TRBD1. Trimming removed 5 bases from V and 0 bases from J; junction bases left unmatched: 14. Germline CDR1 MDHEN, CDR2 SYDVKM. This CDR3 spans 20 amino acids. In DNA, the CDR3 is TGTGCCAGCAGTCCACGAGGGACAGGGCCCATCTACTCTGGGGCCAACGTCCTGACTTTC. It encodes CASSPRGTGPIYSGANVLTF. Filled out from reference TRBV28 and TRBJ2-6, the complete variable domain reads DVKVTQSSRYLVKRTGEKVFLECVQDMDHENMFWYRQDPGLGLRLIYFSYDVKMKEKGDIPEGYSVSREKKERFSLILESASTNQTSMYLCASSPRGTGPIYSGANVLTFGAGSRLTVL.

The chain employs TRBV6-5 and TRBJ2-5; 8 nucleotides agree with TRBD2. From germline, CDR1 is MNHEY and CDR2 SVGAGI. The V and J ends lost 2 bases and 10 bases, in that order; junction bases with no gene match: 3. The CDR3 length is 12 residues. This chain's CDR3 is CASSYARGGQYF. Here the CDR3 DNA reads TGTGCCAGCAGTTACGCTCGGGGGGGCCAGTACTTC.

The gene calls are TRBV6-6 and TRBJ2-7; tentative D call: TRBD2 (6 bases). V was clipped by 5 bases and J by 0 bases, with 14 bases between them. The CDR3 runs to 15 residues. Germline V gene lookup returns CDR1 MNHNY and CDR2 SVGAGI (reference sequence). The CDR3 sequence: CASSPDGGSSYEQYF. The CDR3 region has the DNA TGTGCCAGCAGTCCCGATGGGGGGAGCTCCTACGAGCAGTACTTC.

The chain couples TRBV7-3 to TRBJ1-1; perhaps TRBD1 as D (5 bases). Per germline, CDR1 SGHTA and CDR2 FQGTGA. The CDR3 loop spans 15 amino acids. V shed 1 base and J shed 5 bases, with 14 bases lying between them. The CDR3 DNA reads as TGTGCCAGCAGCTTAAAGGCTGGGGGGTCAACTGAAGCTTTCTTT. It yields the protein CASSLKAGGSTEAFF. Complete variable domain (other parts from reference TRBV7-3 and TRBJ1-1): GAGVSQTPSNKVTEKGKYVELRCDPISGHTALYWYRQSLGQGPEFLIYFQGTGAADDSGLPNDRFFAVRPEGSVSTLKIQRTERGDSAVYLCASSLKAGGSTEAFFGQGTRLTVV.

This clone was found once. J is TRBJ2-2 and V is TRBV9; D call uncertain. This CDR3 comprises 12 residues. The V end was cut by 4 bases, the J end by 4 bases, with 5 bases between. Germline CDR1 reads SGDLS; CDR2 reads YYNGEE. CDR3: CASSPSTGELFF. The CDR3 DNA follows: TGTGCCAGCAGCCCTAGCACCGGGGAGCTGTTTTTT.

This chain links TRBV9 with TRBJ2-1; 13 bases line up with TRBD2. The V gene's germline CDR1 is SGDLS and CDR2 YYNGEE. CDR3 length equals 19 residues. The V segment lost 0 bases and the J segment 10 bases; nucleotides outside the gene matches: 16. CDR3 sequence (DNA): TGTGCCAGCAGCGTAGCGACAGGGGGAACTAGCGGGAGGGCCCGAGAGCAGTTCTTC. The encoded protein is CASSVATGGTSGRAREQFF.

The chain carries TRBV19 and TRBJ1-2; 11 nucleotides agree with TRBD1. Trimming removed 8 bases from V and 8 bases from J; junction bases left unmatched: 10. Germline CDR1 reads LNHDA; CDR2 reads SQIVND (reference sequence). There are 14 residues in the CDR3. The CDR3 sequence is CASDSDRGRRGYTF. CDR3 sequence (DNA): TGTGCCAGTGATTCGGACAGGGGGCGGAGAGGCTACACCTTC.

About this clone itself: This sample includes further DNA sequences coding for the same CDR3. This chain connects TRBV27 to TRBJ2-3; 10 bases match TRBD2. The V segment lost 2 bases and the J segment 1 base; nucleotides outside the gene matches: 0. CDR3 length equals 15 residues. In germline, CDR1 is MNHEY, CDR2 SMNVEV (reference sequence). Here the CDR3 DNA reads TGTGCCAGCAGTTTAGGGACTAGCGGCACAGATACGCAGTATTTT. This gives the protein CASSLGTSGTDTQYF.

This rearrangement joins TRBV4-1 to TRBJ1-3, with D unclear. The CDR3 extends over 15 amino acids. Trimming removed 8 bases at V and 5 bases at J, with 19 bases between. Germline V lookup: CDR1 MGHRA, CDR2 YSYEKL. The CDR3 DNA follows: TGCGCCAGCGCTCCGACCGTAGCCGGTCGAAACACCATATATTTT. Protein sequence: CASAPTVAGRNTIYF.

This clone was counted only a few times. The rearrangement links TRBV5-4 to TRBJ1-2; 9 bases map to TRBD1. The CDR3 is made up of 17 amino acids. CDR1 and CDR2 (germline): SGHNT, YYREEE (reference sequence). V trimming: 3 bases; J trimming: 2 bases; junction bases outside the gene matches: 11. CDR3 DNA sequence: TGTGCCAGCAGCTCTGGCTTACGACAGGGGGTCAACTATGGCTACACCTTC. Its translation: CASSSGLRQGVNYGYTF.

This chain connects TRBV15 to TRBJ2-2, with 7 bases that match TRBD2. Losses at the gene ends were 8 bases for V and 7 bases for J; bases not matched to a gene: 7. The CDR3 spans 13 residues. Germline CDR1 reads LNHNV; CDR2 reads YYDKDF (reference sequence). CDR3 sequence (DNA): TGTGCCACCGGGGCGGGAGTTGTCGGGGAGCTGTTTTTT. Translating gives CATGAGVVGELFF.

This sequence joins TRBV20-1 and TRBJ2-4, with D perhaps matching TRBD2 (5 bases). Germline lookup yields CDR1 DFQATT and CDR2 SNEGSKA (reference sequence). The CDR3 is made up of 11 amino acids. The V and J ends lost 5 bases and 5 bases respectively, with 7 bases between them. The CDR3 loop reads CSAPAENIQYF. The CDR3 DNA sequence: TGCAGTGCTCCAGCGGAAAACATTCAGTACTTC.

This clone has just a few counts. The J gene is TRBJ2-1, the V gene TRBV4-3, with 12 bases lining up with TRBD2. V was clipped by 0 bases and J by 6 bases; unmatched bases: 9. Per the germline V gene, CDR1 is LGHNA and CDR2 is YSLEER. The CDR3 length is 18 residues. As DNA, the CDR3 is TGCGCCAGCAGCCAAGATATGCCCCCGGGACTAGCGGGCAATGAGCAGTTCTTC. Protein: CASSQDMPPGLAGNEQFF.

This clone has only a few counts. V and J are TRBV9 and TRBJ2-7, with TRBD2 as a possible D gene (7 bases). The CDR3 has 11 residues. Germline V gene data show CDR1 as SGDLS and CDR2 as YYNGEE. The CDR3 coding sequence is TGTTTGGGGGGGGCCGCCTACGAGCAGTACTTC. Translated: CLGGAAYEQYF. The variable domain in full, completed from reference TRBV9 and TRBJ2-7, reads DSGVTQTPKHLITATGQRVTLRCSPRSGDLSVYWYQQSLDQGLQFLIQYYNGEERAKGNILERFSAQQFPDLHSELNLSSLELGDSALYFCLGGAAYEQYFGPGTRLTVT.

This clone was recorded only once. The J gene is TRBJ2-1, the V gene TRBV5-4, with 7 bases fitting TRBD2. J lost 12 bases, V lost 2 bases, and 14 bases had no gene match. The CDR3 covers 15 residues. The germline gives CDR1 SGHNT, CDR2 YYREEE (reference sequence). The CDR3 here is CASSLPIAGEGRQFF. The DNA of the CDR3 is TGTGCCAGCAGCTTACCAATAGCGGGCGAAGGGCGGCAGTTCTTC. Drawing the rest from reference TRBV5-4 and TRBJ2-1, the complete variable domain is ETGVTQSPTHLIKTRGQQVTLRCSSQSGHNTVSWYQQALGQGPQFIFQYYREEENGRGNFPPRFSGLQFPNYSSELNVNALELDDSALYLCASSLPIAGEGRQFFGPGTRLTVL.

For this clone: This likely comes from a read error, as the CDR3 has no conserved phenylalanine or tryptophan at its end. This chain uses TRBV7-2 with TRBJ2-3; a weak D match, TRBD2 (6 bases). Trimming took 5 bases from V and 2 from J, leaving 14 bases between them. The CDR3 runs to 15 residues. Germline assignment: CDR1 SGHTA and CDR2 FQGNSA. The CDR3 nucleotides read TGTGCCAGCAGCCCGGTAGCGGATCCCACAGATACGCAGTATCTT. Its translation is CASSPVADPTDTQYL.

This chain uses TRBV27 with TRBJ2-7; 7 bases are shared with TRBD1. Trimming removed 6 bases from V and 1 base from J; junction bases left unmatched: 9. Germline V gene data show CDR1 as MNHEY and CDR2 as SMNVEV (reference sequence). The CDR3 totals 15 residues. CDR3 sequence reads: CASSLGWGQSYEQYF. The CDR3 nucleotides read TGTGCCAGCAGCCTGGGCTGGGGACAGTCCTACGAGCAGTACTTC.

DNA for the CDR3: TGCGCCAGCAGCTTGGACGCGGGACTAGCGGTAAATGAGCAGTTCTTC. It codes for CASSLDAGLAVNEQFF. J is TRBJ2-1 and V is TRBV5-1; 11 bases agree with TRBD2. Germline trimming cut 0 bases from V and 7 bases from J; bases unmatched to any gene: 6. Germline CDR1 SGHRS, CDR2 YFSETQ. The CDR3 totals 16 residues.

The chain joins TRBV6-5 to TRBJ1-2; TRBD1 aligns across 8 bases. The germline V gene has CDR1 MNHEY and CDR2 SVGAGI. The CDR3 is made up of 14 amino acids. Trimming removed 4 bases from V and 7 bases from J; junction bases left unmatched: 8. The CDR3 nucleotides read TGTGCCAGCAGTTTCTCGGACAGGGCCTGTGGCTACACCTTC. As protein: CASSFSDRACGYTF.

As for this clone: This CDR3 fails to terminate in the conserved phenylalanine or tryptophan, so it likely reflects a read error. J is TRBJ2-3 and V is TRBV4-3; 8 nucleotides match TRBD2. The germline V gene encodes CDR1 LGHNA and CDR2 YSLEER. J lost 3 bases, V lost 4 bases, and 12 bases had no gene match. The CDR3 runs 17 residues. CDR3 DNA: TGCGCCAGCAGCCCAGGAGAAGCGGGAGTAGATACAGATACGCAGTATCTT. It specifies CASSPGEAGVDTDTQYL.

The CDR3 DNA sequence: TGTGCCAGCAGCGTAGGTTCTAGCGGGTACGAGCAGTACTTC. Protein: CASSVGSSGYEQYF. The chain has TRBV9 and TRBJ2-7, with 8 positions matching TRBD2. Germline V gives CDR1 SGDLS, CDR2 YYNGEE. The CDR3 sequence is 14 residues long. V dropped 0 bases and J dropped 4; count of bases not matched to a gene: 3.

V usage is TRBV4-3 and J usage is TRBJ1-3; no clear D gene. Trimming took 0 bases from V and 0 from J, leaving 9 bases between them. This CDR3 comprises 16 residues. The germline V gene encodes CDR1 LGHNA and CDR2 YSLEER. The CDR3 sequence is CASSQDRAVSGNTIYF. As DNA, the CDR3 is TGCGCCAGCAGCCAAGATCGAGCGGTCTCTGGAAACACCATATATTTT.